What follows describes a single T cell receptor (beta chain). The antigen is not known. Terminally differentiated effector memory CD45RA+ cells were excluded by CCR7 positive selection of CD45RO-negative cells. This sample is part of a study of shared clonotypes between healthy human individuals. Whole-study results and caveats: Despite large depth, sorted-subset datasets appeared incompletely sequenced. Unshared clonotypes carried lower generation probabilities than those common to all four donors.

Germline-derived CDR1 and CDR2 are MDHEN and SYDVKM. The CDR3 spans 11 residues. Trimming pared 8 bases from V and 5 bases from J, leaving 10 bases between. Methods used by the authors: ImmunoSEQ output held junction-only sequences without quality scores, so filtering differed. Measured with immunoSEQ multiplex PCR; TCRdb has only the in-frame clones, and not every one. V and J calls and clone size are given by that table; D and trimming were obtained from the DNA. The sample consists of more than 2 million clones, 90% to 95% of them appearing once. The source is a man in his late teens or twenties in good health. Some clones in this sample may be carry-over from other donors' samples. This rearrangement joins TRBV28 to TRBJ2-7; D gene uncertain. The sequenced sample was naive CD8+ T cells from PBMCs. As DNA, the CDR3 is TGTGCCAGCGGAAGGTCGAACGAGCAGTACTTC. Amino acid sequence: CASGRSNEQYF.